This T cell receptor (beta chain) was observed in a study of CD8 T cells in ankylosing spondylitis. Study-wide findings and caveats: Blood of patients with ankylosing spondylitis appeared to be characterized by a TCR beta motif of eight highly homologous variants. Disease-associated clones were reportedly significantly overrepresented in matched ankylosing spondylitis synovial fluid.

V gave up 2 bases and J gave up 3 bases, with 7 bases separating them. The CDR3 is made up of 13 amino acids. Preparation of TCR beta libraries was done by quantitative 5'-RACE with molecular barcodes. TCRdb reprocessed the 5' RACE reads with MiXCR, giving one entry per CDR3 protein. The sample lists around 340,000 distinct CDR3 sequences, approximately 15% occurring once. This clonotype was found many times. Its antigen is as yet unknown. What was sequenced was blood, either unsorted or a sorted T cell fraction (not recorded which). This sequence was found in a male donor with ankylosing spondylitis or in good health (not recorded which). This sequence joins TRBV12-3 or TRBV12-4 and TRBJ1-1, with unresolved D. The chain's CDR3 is CASSLLVYTEAFF. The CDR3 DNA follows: TGTGCCAGCAGTTTATTGGTTTACACTGAAGCTTTCTTT.